This record looks at one T cell receptor beta chain sequence and its context. Antigen specificity is unknown. The data were taken from a study of cytomegalovirus exposure and HLA in healthy donors. Broader study findings: Rates of TCR association differed by HLA locus in a later analysis, with DRB1 highest and HLA-C lowest. Many donors shared some public TCRs, even though most TCR sequences were rare.

PCR primers comprised 60 Vbeta and 13 Jbeta primers. TCRdb's table, derived via immunoSEQ multiplex PCR, lists solely in-frame clones and lacks some. This sample has over 250,000 clones, with around 86% found just once. V was shortened by 2 bases and J by 1 base, with 14 bases between the two germline ends. The CDR3 totals 16 residues. CDR1 is MNHEY and CDR2 is SVGAGI in the germline V gene. Donors likely had unrecorded immune exposures despite being nominally healthy when sampled. V is TRBV6-5 and J is TRBJ1-1; possible D gene TRBD1, 6 bases. What was sequenced was PBMCs. This TCR was sampled from a man aged 40-50 years in good health and CMV-seropositive. The CDR3 reads CASSYITSDRNTEAFF. The CDR3 DNA follows: TGTGCCAGCAGTTACATCACTTCGGACAGGAACACTGAAGCTTTCTTT.